This T cell receptor (beta chain) is from a study of blood T cells in healthy people across ages (dated by TCRdb to between 2014 and 2016). Study-wide context: In model experiments, template switching captured about one uniquely barcoded TCR beta cDNA molecule for every two T cells. The study measured age-related changes in TCR beta repertoire diversity using deep sequencing normalized with unique cDNA molecular identifiers. The donors were split into four age groups: young (average roughly 15 years), middle-aged (39), aged (roughly 68) and long-lived (under 85). Donors of different ages were randomly distributed across sequencing lanes to avoid experimental bias. Two additional independent replicas of 1 million unique cDNA reads from the same blood draw were analyzed for two donors (one aged 18 to 30 and one aged 80 or older). Beyond this particular receptor, the publication reports: Estimates of total diversity based on one million sequenced T cells were considered lower bounds and underestimates. There was a strong correlation between observed TCR beta diversity and the percentage of naive T cells measured by flow cytometry. Compared with the aged group, the long-lived group had more naive CD4+ T cells, fewer expanded clones and increased TCR diversity, a pattern suggesting age selection. The CMV infection status of donors was not known, potentially confounding age-related changes in expanded clonotypes. Conclusive comparison of naive and antigen-experienced compartments was prevented by the profiling of bulk unsorted PBMCs. Observed TCR beta diversity per million T cells fell roughly linearly with age, and a significant reduction was already apparent by age approximately 41.

This clonotype has more than one count but fewer than ten. No antigen is known for it. Qualities for individual bases were not recorded, and no much larger clone is one base off. Library preparation employed 5' RACE. Sequencing was carried out with an Illumina HiSeq 2500. A second PCR of about 7 to 12 cycles was performed with a sample-barcoded 5' primer and a J-beta primer mix. A template-switch 5' adaptor carrying 12 random nucleotides introduced a unique molecular identifier onto each TCR beta cDNA molecule. Each sample yielded at least 2.5 million CDR3-containing paired-end reads. All of the RNA was converted into first-strand cDNA using the Mint cDNA synthesis kit, with a TRBC-specific oligonucleotide serving as the primer. All cDNA was treated with uracil-DNA glycosylase and then went through a first 18-cycle PCR with the universal primers M1SS and BC2_uni_R. Turning to the authors' computational methods: Normalization of each sample was performed by random selection of 1 million high-quality reads, each carrying a distinct molecular identifier. Reads sharing molecular identifiers were discarded rather than binned into consensus sequences. MiTCR, set to a Q25 quality threshold and the strictest error-elimination algorithm, was used for CDR3 identification, clonotype clustering and error correction. A nonparametric unseen species model using Euler transformation provided a lower-bound estimate of total TCR beta diversity. TCRdb handled the public reads itself, with Q25 trimming in fastp and clone calling in MiXCR, and kept productive beta chains. Each CDR3 protein gets just one entry, which takes the most common genes and DNA from the rows behind it. In this record, the V and J calls reflect TCRdb's handling and not the investigators' own analysis. Here the sample has over 950,000 distinct CDR3 sequences; approximately 50% occur a single time. The top ten constitute about a fifth of the sample.

The donors were around 39 Caucasian individuals from Russia, aged 6 to 90 years, who were systemically healthy. Each donor gave around 9.9 milliliters of peripheral blood, collected into EDTA-treated Vacutainer tubes. Ficoll-Paque density-gradient centrifugation was used to isolate PBMCs, with at least 6 million per sample. Trizol reagent was used to extract total RNA from the PBMCs, yielding at least 5.5 micrograms per sample. The percentages of naive CD45RAhigh/CD27high T cells were determined by flow cytometry on a PBMC aliquot from every donor. Sequenced material: blood. The receptor was derived from a woman aged 60 to 75 in good health.

The nucleotide sequence is TGTGCCAGCAGCATCCACTACTCCACGGGACGGAGCCAAGAGACCCAGTACTTC. Its protein product is CASSIHYSTGRSQETQYF. The rearranged segments are TRBV11-2 and TRBJ2-5; the D gene assignment is perhaps TRBD1 or TRBD2, with each matching 5 bases. Trimming at the junction amounts to 5 bases on V and 1 base on J, and the germline ends lie 23 bases apart. The germline V gene sets CDR1 to SGHAT and CDR2 to FQNNGV. CDR3 length: 18 amino acids, cysteine to phenylalanine. The sequence is cut down to CDR3 DNA, 54 bases in frame from base 1.